This T cell receptor (beta chain) was sequenced during a study of cytomegalovirus exposure and HLA in healthy donors. Study-wide context: Previous work identified roughly 110 million unique TCR beta sequences from about 179 million T cells.

PCR involved 60 Vbeta and 13 Jbeta primers. This table comes from immunoSEQ multiplex PCR, and its TCRdb copy is limited to in-frame clones, with some not included. The sample consists of under 200,000 clones, 65% to 80% of them appearing once. The CDR3 length is 14 residues. Trimming took off 4 bases at V and 4 bases at J, with 11 bases between the two ends. Germline lookup yields CDR1 LNHDA and CDR2 SQIVND (reference sequence). The TCR comes from a woman between 40 and 50 years old in good health and CMV-seropositive. Material for sequencing was PBMCs. The chain couples TRBV19 to TRBJ2-1; a weak D match, TRBD2 (6 bases). The CDR3 reads CASSRGVIYNEQFF. In DNA, the CDR3 is TGTGCCAGTAGTAGGGGGGTGATTTACAATGAGCAGTTCTTC.